These 5 T cell receptor beta chains share one sample of origin, sequenced in a study of T cell changes during pregnancy in multiple sclerosis. Sequenced by immunoSEQ multiplex PCR; TCRdb stores in-frame clones only, minus some. Here the sample spans about 77,000 clones, around nine tenths being singletons. The sample in question was peripheral blood, obtained before pregnancy. Receptors were obtained from a female donor with multiple sclerosis, enrolled in a pregnancy study.

This clone was seen a few times. The gene calls are TRBV6-5 and TRBJ2-7, with 11 bases matching TRBD2. The CDR3 loop spans 15 amino acids. V lost 0 bases to trimming and J lost 2 bases; unmatched junction nucleotides: 0. The germline CDR1 and CDR2 sequences are MNHEY and SVGAGI. DNA for the CDR3: TGTGCCAGCAGTTACTCTAGCGGGGGGGCCTACGAGCAGTACTTC. It codes for CASSYSSGGAYEQYF.

Details on this clone: The identical CDR3 is also encoded by other nucleotide sequences in the sample. This sequence joins TRBV5-1 and TRBJ2-7, with 7 nucleotides matching TRBD2. The CDR3 contains 13 residues. The germline V gene encodes CDR1 SGHRS and CDR2 YFSETQ. The junction had 3 bases not matched to a gene; V was cut back by 5 bases and J by 1 base. The CDR3 DNA reads as TGCGCCAGCAGGGTGGGAGGGTCCTACGAGCAGTACTTC. Protein sequence: CASRVGGSYEQYF. Complete variable domain (other parts from reference TRBV5-1 and TRBJ2-7): KAGVTQTPRYLIKTRGQQVTLSCSPISGHRSVSWYQQTPGQGLQFLFEYFSETQRNKGNFPGRFSGRQFSNSRSEMNVSTLELGDSALYLCASRVGGSYEQYFGPGTRLTVT.

The gene calls are TRBV5-8 and TRBJ2-1; weak D call: TRBD2 (5 bases). This CDR3 region has 15 residues. Germline V gene sequence: CDR1 SGHTS, CDR2 YDEGEE. V lost 0 bases to trimming and J lost 5 bases, with 12 bases between them. The CDR3 spells CASSLGLRVDNEQFF. The CDR3 coding sequence is TGTGCCAGCAGCTTGGGACTACGGGTCGACAATGAGCAGTTCTTC.

This chain uses TRBV7-9 with TRBJ1-3; D is unresolved. Germline CDR1 and CDR2: SEHNR and FQNEAQ (reference sequence). Trimming removed 4 bases from V and 4 bases from J, with 5 bases in between. The CDR3 contains 12 residues. This CDR3 is CASSSQGNTIYF. CDR3 nucleotide sequence: TGTGCCAGCAGCTCCCAGGGAAACACCATATATTTT.

The chain uses TRBV5-1 and TRBJ1-3; 8 nucleotides line up with TRBD1. V was pared by 4 bases and J by 8 bases, with 5 bases of the junction left unmatched. The CDR3 is 13 amino acids. In germline, CDR1 is SGHRS, CDR2 YFSETQ. CDR3 nucleotides: TGCGCCAGCAGCGATGACAGGGGACACACCATATATTTT. Translated: CASSDDRGHTIYF.